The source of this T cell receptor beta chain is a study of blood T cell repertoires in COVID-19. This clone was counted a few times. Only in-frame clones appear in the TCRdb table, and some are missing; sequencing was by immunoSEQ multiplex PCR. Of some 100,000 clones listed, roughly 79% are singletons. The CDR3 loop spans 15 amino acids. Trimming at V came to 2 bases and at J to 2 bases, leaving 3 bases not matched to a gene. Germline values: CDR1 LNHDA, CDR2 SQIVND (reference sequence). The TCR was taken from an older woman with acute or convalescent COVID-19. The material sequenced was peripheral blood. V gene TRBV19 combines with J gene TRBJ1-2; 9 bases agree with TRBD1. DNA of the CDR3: TGTGCCAGTAGTATACGGACAGGGGCGAACTATGGCTACACCTTC. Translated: CASSIRTGANYGYTF.